The source of this T cell receptor beta chain is a study of monozygotic twins with inflammatory bowel disease. Study-wide results and limits: For IBD patients, clonotypes shared with others were fewer than for healthy twins, especially with disease activity.

Notes on this clonotype: Its antigen is as yet unknown.

From its re-call of the 5' RACE reads, TCRdb lists each CDR3 protein once, without DNA. The listing contains 200,000 to 250,000 distinct CDR3 sequences. Collection yielded roughly 2.5 ml of blood per donor. The sample comprised blood. The sequence was obtained from a human donor with ulcerative colitis or Crohn's disease, or a healthy co-twin of an affected twin (not recorded which).

The CDR3 spells CATSRDPGDTEAFF. The rearrangement links TRBV15 to TRBJ1-1. This CDR3 spans 14 amino acids. CDR1 LNHNV and CDR2 YYDKDF come from the germline V gene (reference sequence).